The 20 T cell receptor beta chains below were found in one sample sequenced in a study of OX40 agonist ivuxolimab in advanced cancers. Produced via immunoSEQ multiplex PCR; TCRdb's table is partial and in-frame only. The table includes about 20,000 clones, roughly nine tenths detected once. The sequenced sample was CD4+ or CD8+ T cells sorted from blood, obtained in a trial of the OX40 agonist ivuxolimab. The origin of the receptors is an adult with an advanced solid tumor such as melanoma, head and neck, liver or kidney cancer.

The rearrangement joins TRBV29-1 to TRBJ2-2; the D gene is possibly TRBD1 (5 bases). With 4 bases removed from V and 0 bases from J, the gap between germline ends came to 12 bases. This CDR3 region has 15 residues. The V gene's germline CDR1 is SQVTM and CDR2 ANQGSEA. CDR3 loop: CSVGRQGTNTGELFF. CDR3 nucleotide sequence: TGCAGCGTTGGTCGGCAGGGAACGAACACCGGGGAGCTGTTTTTT.

The rearrangement links TRBV7-2 to TRBJ1-2; TRBD1 aligns across 9 bases. V was pared by 1 base and J by 3 bases, with 3 bases of the junction left unmatched. The CDR3 extends over 15 amino acids. Germline V CDR1 and CDR2: SGHTA, FQGNSA. Written as DNA, the CDR3 is TGTGCCAGCAGCTTAGTCGACAGGGGGGACTATGGCTACACCTTC. This encodes CASSLVDRGDYGYTF.

The chain joins TRBV29-1 to TRBJ2-1, with TRBD2 as a possible D gene (5 bases). The CDR3 consists of 14 residues. In germline, CDR1 is SQVTM, CDR2 ANQGSEA. V lost 6 bases, J lost 12 bases, and 24 bases lay in between. CDR3 amino acids: CSVVTGSAVSVQFF. The CDR3 region has the DNA TGCAGCGTCGTCACTGGTAGCGCTGTATCGGTGCAGTTCTTC.

The V gene is TRBV20-1, the J gene TRBJ1-1; D not resolved. The germline V gene has CDR1 DFQATT and CDR2 SNEGSKA (reference sequence). V gave up 6 bases and J gave up 5 bases, with 10 bases separating them. The CDR3 runs 11 residues. CDR3 in amino acids: CSAPQSTEAFF. CDR3 nucleotide sequence: TGCAGTGCCCCACAGAGTACTGAAGCTTTCTTT.

The chain joins TRBV9 to TRBJ2-3, with D unclear. Germline V CDR1 and CDR2: SGDLS, YYNGEE. Trimming took 0 bases from V and 0 from J, leaving 8 bases between them. The CDR3 consists of 15 residues. The CDR3, as DNA: TGTGCCAGCAGCGTAGTAGAGGCTAGCACAGATACGCAGTATTTT. Its translation: CASSVVEASTDTQYF.

The chain couples TRBV9 to TRBJ2-5; D assignment may be TRBD1 or TRBD2 (5 bases each). The CDR3 totals 14 residues. The ends were cut back, 0 bases at V and 4 bases at J, with 10 bases in the middle. Germline CDR1 is SGDLS and CDR2 is YYNGEE. CDR3 nucleotides: TGTGCCAGCAGCGTAGTTGGGACCCCAGAGACCCAGTACTTC. Translating gives CASSVVGTPETQYF.

The genes are TRBV5-1 and TRBJ1-1, with D uncertain. V dropped 0 bases and J dropped 5 bases, with 17 bases sitting between them. The germline V gene has CDR1 SGHRS and CDR2 YFSETQ. The CDR3 contains 16 residues. The CDR3 coding sequence is TGCGCCAGCAGCTTGGGGGTGTCGGGGATGGGGACTGAAGCTTTCTTT. Amino acid sequence: CASSLGVSGMGTEAFF.

The rearrangement links TRBV6-5 to TRBJ2-7; D possibly corresponds to TRBD1 (7 bases). CDR1 is MNHEY, CDR2 SVGAGI, per germline. The CDR3 length is 14 residues. V was clipped by 2 bases and J by 6 bases, with 14 bases between them. The CDR3 sequence: CASSYLQGGLEQYF. DNA of the CDR3: TGTGCCAGCAGTTACCTGCAGGGGGGCCTCGAGCAGTACTTC.

V gene TRBV7-8 combines with J gene TRBJ1-1, with D possibly being TRBD1 (5 bases). Trimming stripped 2 bases from V and 2 bases from J, with 9 bases between. CDR3 size: 14 residues. Per the germline V gene, CDR1 is SGHVS and CDR2 is FQNEAQ. CDR3 in DNA: TGTGCCAGCAGCTTAACGGGGGGAAACACTGAAGCTTTCTTT. Translated: CASSLTGGNTEAFF.

J is TRBJ2-5 and V is TRBV5-6; 9 bases are a match to TRBD1. The CDR3 has 15 amino acids. J gave up 6 bases and V 4 bases, and 10 bases lay outside the gene matches. Germline CDR1 reads SGHDT; CDR2 reads YYEEEE. CDR3 sequence: CASSPPGTGKQTQYF. The CDR3 DNA reads TGTGCCAGCAGCCCGCCCGGGACAGGGAAACAGACCCAGTACTTC.

This chain connects TRBV29-1 to TRBJ2-7; TRBD2 might be the D (7 bases). The V and J ends lost 6 bases and 3 bases respectively, with 21 bases between them. Germline V gene data show CDR1 as SQVTM and CDR2 as ANQGSEA. This CDR3 spans 15 amino acids. The CDR3 DNA reads TGCAGCGTCCCCGCTGGAGGGGGGGCGGGCTACGAGCAGTACTTC. This translates into CSVPAGGGAGYEQYF.

The chain uses TRBV11-2 and TRBJ2-1; the D gene is possibly TRBD1 (5 bases). Trimming took off 1 base at V and 3 bases at J, with 13 bases between the two ends. The CDR3 sequence is 16 residues long. The V gene's germline CDR1 is SGHAT and CDR2 FQNNGV. In nucleotides, the CDR3 is TGTGCCAGCAGCTTAGCGGGTCAGGGAATCTACAATGAGCAGTTCTTC. This codes for CASSLAGQGIYNEQFF.

The chain recombines TRBV5-4 with TRBJ2-7; 9 bases match TRBD1. The CDR3 runs 14 residues. Trimming removed 2 bases from V and 6 bases from J; junction bases left unmatched: 6. Per the germline V gene, CDR1 is SGHNT and CDR2 is YYREEE (reference sequence). The CDR3 bases are TGTGCCAGCAGCTTCGGGACAGGGACGCTCGAGCAGTACTTC. Its protein product is CASSFGTGTLEQYF.

The gene calls are TRBV5-1 and TRBJ2-7; 8 nucleotides align to TRBD2. J lost 4 bases, V lost 7 bases, and 19 bases had no gene match. The CDR3 totals 17 residues. CDR1 and CDR2 (germline): SGHRS, YFSETQ. Here the CDR3 DNA reads TGCGCCAGCGATGCACCGGCGGGGGGACCCAACTCGTACGAGCAGTACTTC. Amino acid sequence: CASDAPAGGPNSYEQYF. The variable domain in full, with the rest retrieved from reference TRBV5-1 and TRBJ2-7, is KAGVTQTPRYLIKTRGQQVTLSCSPISGHRSVSWYQQTPGQGLQFLFEYFSETQRNKGNFPGRFSGRQFSNSRSEMNVSTLELGDSALYLCASDAPAGGPNSYEQYFGPGTRLTVT.

The chain recombines TRBV14 with TRBJ2-1; TRBD2 matches at 8 bases. V shed 1 base, J shed 6 bases, and the junction held 14 bases outside the gene matches. The germline V gene has CDR1 SGHDN and CDR2 FVKESK. This CDR3 spans 18 amino acids. The CDR3 coding sequence is TGTGCCAGCAGCCAAGCTACGGGAGGGCTTCCGACACTCAATGAGCAGTTCTTC. It codes for CASSQATGGLPTLNEQFF.

This rearrangement joins TRBV25-1 to TRBJ1-1, with D possibly matching TRBD1 (5 bases). Germline loops: CDR1 MGHDK, CDR2 SYGVNS. The CDR3 loop spans 14 amino acids. V was cut by 4 bases and J by 3 bases, with 12 bases left in between. The CDR3 loop is CASSGQGWDTEAFF. In DNA form, the CDR3 reads TGTGCCAGCAGTGGTCAGGGATGGGACACTGAAGCTTTCTTT.

This clone was found once. The V call is TRBV5-1, the J call TRBJ2-2; D ambiguous. The germline CDR1 and CDR2 sequences are SGHRS and YFSETQ. CDR3 size: 16 residues. With 0 bases removed from V and 0 bases from J, the gap between germline ends came to 9 bases. The CDR3 protein is CASSLETGANTGELFF. Here the CDR3 DNA reads TGCGCCAGCAGCTTGGAAACTGGCGCGAACACCGGGGAGCTGTTTTTT. Drawing the rest from reference TRBV5-1 and TRBJ2-2, the complete variable domain is KAGVTQTPRYLIKTRGQQVTLSCSPISGHRSVSWYQQTPGQGLQFLFEYFSETQRNKGNFPGRFSGRQFSNSRSEMNVSTLELGDSALYLCASSLETGANTGELFFGEGSRLTVL.

The chain uses TRBV7-2 and TRBJ1-5; D gene unclear. This CDR3 is 13 amino acids long. Trimming removed 1 base from V and 5 bases from J, with 6 bases in between. CDR1 and CDR2 (germline): SGHTA, FQGNSA. The CDR3, as DNA: TGTGCCAGCAGCTTAGTGTGGGATCAGCCCCAGCATTTT. Amino acid sequence: CASSLVWDQPQHF.

The chain carries TRBV7-8 and TRBJ1-3; D is possibly TRBD1 (6 bases). The V end lost 5 bases, the J end lost 3 bases, and 8 bases lay between the germline ends. Germline assignment: CDR1 SGHVS and CDR2 FQNEAQ. The CDR3 contains 13 residues. The CDR3 nucleotides read TGTGCCAGCAGCCAGGACAGTGGAAACACCATATATTTT. Translating it yields CASSQDSGNTIYF.

The chain carries TRBV10-3 and TRBJ2-6, with TRBD1 matching 11 bases. V lost 10 bases and J lost 2; bases outside the gene matches: 7. Germline-derived CDR1 and CDR2 are ENHRY and SYGVKD. The CDR3 spans 16 residues. The chain's CDR3 is CATLGQGVTGANVLTF. CDR3 DNA: TGTGCCACCCTGGGACAGGGGGTTACTGGGGCCAACGTCCTGACTTTC.